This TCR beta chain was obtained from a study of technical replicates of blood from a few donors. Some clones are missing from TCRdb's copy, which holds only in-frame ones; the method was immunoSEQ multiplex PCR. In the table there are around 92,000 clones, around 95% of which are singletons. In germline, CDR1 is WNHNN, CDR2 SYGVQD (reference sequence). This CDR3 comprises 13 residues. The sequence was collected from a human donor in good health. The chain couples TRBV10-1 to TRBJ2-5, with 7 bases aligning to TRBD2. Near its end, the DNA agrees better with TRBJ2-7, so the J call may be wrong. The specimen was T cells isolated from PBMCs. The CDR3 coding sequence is TGCGCCGGACCGACTAGCCTCCCTTACGAGCAGTACTTC. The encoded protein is CAGPTSLPYEQYF.